This T cell receptor beta chain was observed in a study of T-cell reconstitution after alpha-beta-depleted transplantation in children. The ends were cut back, 1 base at V and 0 bases at J, with 22 bases in the middle. Germline CDR1 is KGHSH and CDR2 is LQKENI. The CDR3 extends over 21 amino acids. Unique molecular identifiers were built into the TCRbeta library. Using its own MiXCR run on the PCR reads, TCRdb lists one record per CDR3 protein. Here the sample spans hundreds of thousands of distinct CDR3 sequences, 32% being singletons. This clonotype was observed a few times. The chain recombines TRBV18 with TRBJ2-6; D is perhaps TRBD1 or TRBD2 (6 bases each). This receptor was obtained from a human donor who donated a stem cell graft to a child with aplastic anemia. The specimen was PBMCs from the stem cell graft donor, collected from the stem cell graft. DNA for the CDR3: TGTGCCAGCTCACCACTGTCTGGAGGGGGTAGCGGATACTCTGGGGCCAACGTCCTGACTTTC. It is translated as CASSPLSGGGSGYSGANVLTF.